A single sample is the source of the 4 T cell receptor beta chains below, sequenced in a study of cytomegalovirus exposure and HLA in healthy donors. Both 60 Vbeta primers and 13 Jbeta primers went into the PCR. The repertoire was sequenced with immunoSEQ multiplex PCR; TCRdb's copy has only in-frame clones and lacks some. The sample holds more than 90,000 clones; around 85% are singletons and the top ten take 3% to 5%. The sample was PBMCs. These receptors originate from a man aged 25 to 45 in good health and CMV-seronegative.

The rearrangement links TRBV29-1 to TRBJ2-7; 8 nucleotides line up with TRBD1. This CDR3 comprises 13 residues. CDR1 and CDR2 (germline): SQVTM, ANQGSEA. The trim removed 5 bases at V and 1 base at J, leaving 4 bases unmatched. The chain's CDR3 is CSVSDRGSYEQYF. The CDR3 DNA reads as TGCAGCGTTTCCGACAGGGGTTCCTACGAGCAGTACTTC.

The chain has TRBV20-1 and TRBJ1-1; D is undetermined. The germline V and J ends were trimmed by 6 bases and 7 bases, with 12 bases remaining between them. CDR3 length: 11 residues. Germline lookup yields CDR1 DFQATT and CDR2 SNEGSKA (reference sequence). The CDR3 nucleotides read TGCAGTGCCGCCGGGAGCCATGAAGCTTTCTTT. Encoded protein: CSAAGSHEAFF.

This clone was seen a single time. The chain uses TRBV7-8 and TRBJ2-7; D may be TRBD2 (6 bases). Trimming shortened V by 4 bases and J by 4 bases, and 14 bases separated the two germline ends. This CDR3 contains 14 residues. Germline loops: CDR1 SGHVS, CDR2 FQNEAQ. Here the CDR3 DNA reads TGTGCCAGCAGCTCCACAGCGGGCGGTTACGAGCAGTACTTC. Translated, it gives CASSSTAGGYEQYF.

The V gene is TRBV9, the J gene TRBJ1-1, with D maybe TRBD1 (6 bases). Germline CDR1 and CDR2: SGDLS and YYNGEE. Trimming pared 3 bases from V and 6 bases from J, leaving 21 bases between. There are 16 residues in the CDR3. CDR3 DNA sequence: TGTGCCAGCAGCGCCTTCGCACAGGGTCTAGTATCTGAAGCTTTCTTT. Amino acids: CASSAFAQGLVSEAFF.